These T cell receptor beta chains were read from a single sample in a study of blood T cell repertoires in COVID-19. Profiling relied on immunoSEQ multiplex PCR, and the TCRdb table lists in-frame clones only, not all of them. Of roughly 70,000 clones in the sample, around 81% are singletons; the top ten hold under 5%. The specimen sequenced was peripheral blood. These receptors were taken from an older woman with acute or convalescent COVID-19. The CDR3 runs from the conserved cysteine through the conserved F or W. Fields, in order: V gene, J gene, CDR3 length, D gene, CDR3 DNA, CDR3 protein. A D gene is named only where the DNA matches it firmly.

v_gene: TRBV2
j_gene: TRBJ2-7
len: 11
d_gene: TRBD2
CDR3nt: TGTGCCAGTAGCGGGGACTACGAGCAGTACTTC
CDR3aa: CASSGDYEQYF

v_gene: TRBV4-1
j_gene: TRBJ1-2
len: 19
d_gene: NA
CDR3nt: TGCGCCAGCAGCCAAGAGCGAACGGGGGCGCGGGGGGGTGCCTATGGCTACACCTTC
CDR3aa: CASSQERTGARGGAYGYTF

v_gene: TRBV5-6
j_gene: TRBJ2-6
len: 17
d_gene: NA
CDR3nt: TGTGCCAGCAGCTTGGCCCGGTCTCCGGGAGGGGCCAACGTCCTGACTTTC
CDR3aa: CASSLARSPGGANVLTF

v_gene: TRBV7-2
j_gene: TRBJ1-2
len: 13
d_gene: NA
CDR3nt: TGTGCCAGCAGCTTAGGACAGCCTCATGGCTACACCTTC
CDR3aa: CASSLGQPHGYTF

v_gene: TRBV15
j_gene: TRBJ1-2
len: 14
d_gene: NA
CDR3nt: TGTGCCACCAGCAGAGATAGCTTGCCCTATGGCTACACCTTC
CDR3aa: CATSRDSLPYGYTF

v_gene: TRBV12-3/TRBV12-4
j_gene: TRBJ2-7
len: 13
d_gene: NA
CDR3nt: TGTGCCAGCACGTTACAGGGAACCTACGAGCAGTACTTC
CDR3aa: CASTLQGTYEQYF

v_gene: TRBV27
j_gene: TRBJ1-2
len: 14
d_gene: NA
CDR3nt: TGTGCCAGCAGTTTTGCAGGCGCTAACTATGGCTACACCTTC
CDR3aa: CASSFAGANYGYTF

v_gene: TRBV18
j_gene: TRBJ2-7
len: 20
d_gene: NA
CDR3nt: TGTGCCAGCTCACCACCGGTGGAGGGGGCAGGATTCGGGCCCCTCTACGAGCAGTACTTC
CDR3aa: CASSPPVEGAGFGPLYEQYF

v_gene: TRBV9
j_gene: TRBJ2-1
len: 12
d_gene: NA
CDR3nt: TGTGCCAGCACTGGTGGAGGCAATGAGCAGTTCTTC
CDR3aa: CASTGGGNEQFF

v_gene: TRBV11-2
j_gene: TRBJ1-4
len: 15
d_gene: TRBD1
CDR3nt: TGTGCCAGCAGCCCCGGACAGGGGCATAATGAAAAACTGTTTTTT
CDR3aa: CASSPGQGHNEKLFF

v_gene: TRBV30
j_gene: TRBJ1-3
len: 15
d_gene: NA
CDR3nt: TGTGCCTGGAGTGCGGCGGGGCTAATAGGAAACACCATATATTTT
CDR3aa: CAWSAAGLIGNTIYF

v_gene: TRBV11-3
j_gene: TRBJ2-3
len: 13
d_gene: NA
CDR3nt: TGTGCCAGCAGCTTCCAGAGCACAGATACGCAGTATTTT
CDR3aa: CASSFQSTDTQYF

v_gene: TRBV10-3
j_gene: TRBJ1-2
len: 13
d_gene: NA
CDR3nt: TGTGCCATCAGTGAGGAATACATCTATGGCTACACCTTC
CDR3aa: CAISEEYIYGYTF

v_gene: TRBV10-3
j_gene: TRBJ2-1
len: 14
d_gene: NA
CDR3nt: TGTGCCAGTTGGCCCGACACCGCCTACAATGAGCAGTTCTTC
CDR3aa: CASWPDTAYNEQFF

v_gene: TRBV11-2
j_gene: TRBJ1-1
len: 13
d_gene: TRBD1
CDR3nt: TGTGCCAGCAGCCCAGGGGGCCGGACTGAAGCTTTCTTT
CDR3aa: CASSPGGRTEAFF